The 6 T cell receptor beta chains listed next were all sequenced from one sample in a study of blood T cell repertoires in COVID-19. Produced via immunoSEQ multiplex PCR; TCRdb's table is partial and in-frame only. The repertoire holds approximately 160,000 clones, with around 80% as singletons. Input material: peripheral blood. The receptors shown here come from a woman aged 80 or older with acute or convalescent COVID-19.

The rearrangement joins TRBV5-6 to TRBJ2-7, with 9 bases lining up with TRBD1. V lost 2 bases to trimming and J lost 7 bases; unmatched junction nucleotides: 10. There are 15 residues in the CDR3. Germline V CDR1 and CDR2: SGHDT, YYEEEE. CDR3 protein: CASSLDRGTLGEQYF. The DNA of the CDR3 is TGTGCCAGCAGCTTAGACAGGGGGACCCTCGGGGAGCAGTACTTC. The variable domain in full, with the rest retrieved from reference TRBV5-6 and TRBJ2-7, is DAGVTQSPTHLIKTRGQQVTLRCSPKSGHDTVSWYQQALGQGPQFIFQYYEEEERQRGNFPDRFSGHQFPNYSSELNVNALLLGDSALYLCASSLDRGTLGEQYFGPGTRLTVT.

V usage is TRBV3-1 (or the pseudogene TRBV3-2) and J usage is TRBJ2-4; 9 nucleotides agree with TRBD2. The CDR3 contains 20 residues. Germline assignment: CDR1 LGHDT and CDR2 YNNKEL (reference sequence). Losses at the gene ends were 2 bases for V and 0 bases for J; bases not matched to a gene: 14. CDR3 in DNA: TGTGCCAGCAGCCAACACATACCGGGACTAGCCACGCTAGCCAAAAACATTCAGTACTTC. It specifies CASSQHIPGLATLAKNIQYF.

V is TRBV6-1 and J is TRBJ1-2, with D perhaps matching TRBD1 (5 bases). Germline assignment: CDR1 MNHNS and CDR2 SASEGT. Trimming left V 3 bases short and J 4 bases short, with 12 bases between. The CDR3 has 14 amino acids. The CDR3 loop reads CASSDKGRAYGYTF. The CDR3 DNA is TGTGCCAGCAGTGACAAAGGCAGGGCCTATGGCTACACCTTC.

The chain uses TRBV3-1 (or the pseudogene TRBV3-2) and TRBJ1-2, with 8 bases that match TRBD1. Trimming removed 2 bases from V and 7 bases from J; junction bases left unmatched: 6. CDR1 is LGHDT and CDR2 is YNNKEL in the germline V gene (reference sequence). The CDR3 runs to 14 residues. The CDR3 spells CASSQRTGRGGYTF. The CDR3 DNA sequence: TGTGCCAGCAGCCAAAGGACAGGGAGGGGTGGCTACACCTTC.

V usage is TRBV19 and J usage is TRBJ1-6; no reliable D call. Trimming removed 6 bases at V and 1 base at J, with 10 bases between. Germline V gives CDR1 LNHDA, CDR2 SQIVND (reference sequence). This CDR3 is built from 15 residues. CDR3 sequence (DNA): TGTGCCAGTAGGCCGGGATCGTCCTATAATTCACCCCTCCACTTT. This codes for CASRPGSSYNSPLHF.

This clone was observed once. This chain uses TRBV4-3 with TRBJ1-2; D might be TRBD1 (5 bases). Germline assignment: CDR1 LGHNA and CDR2 YSLEER. The CDR3 spans 14 residues. The ends were cut back, 1 base at V and 8 bases at J, with 14 bases in the middle. The CDR3 DNA reads TGCGCCAGCAGCCAAGGTCGGGGGAGTCGGGGCTACACCTTC. Translated, it gives CASSQGRGSRGYTF.